This record concerns one T cell receptor beta chain sequence. This clone was recorded at least ten times. Its antigen remains unidentified. No base quality values were provided; no much bigger clone lies one nucleotide off. These data come from a study of sequential checkpoint blockade in melanoma (dated by TCRdb to about 2019). Regarding the study in general: In a 1:1 randomization, patients received either first-line nivolumab then ipilimumab (arm A) or ipilimumab then nivolumab (arm B). Maintenance nivolumab was given following each of the two trial sequences. TCRbeta immunosequencing was performed on DNA from roughly 90 pretreatment melanoma tumor samples. For around 21 patients, matched tumor biopsies were obtained before treatment and at week 13, following single-agent nivolumab (arm A) or ipilimumab (arm B). Roughly 85% of the matched pre- and post-treatment tumor biopsy pairs came from the same lesion. Beyond this particular receptor, the publication reports: Within-arm analyses of tumor T-cell fraction were constrained by small sample sizes and reduced statistical power. Tumor T-cell fraction and clonality correlated with PD-L1 staining and CD8+ T-cell counts but not with mutational load. Among patients in the nivolumab-first arm (arm A), tumor TIL clonality before treatment was associated with response (P = .04). The model for predicting response that combines TCR metrics with mutation burden needs to be validated in larger, independent patient cohorts. Achieving clinical benefit was about 30 times more likely for patients whose tumor T-cell fraction and clonality increased by week 13.

Sequences SGHNT (CDR1) and YENEEA (CDR2) are obtained from the germline V gene. Measured from the cysteine to the phenylalanine, the CDR3 is 14 residues long. The entry retains the CDR3 DNA only, 42 bases that are in frame from base 1. V drops 5 bases and J drops 5 bases, leaving 15 bases in between. The immunoSEQ Assay was used to immunosequence TCRbeta CDR3 regions from genomic DNA. Before high-throughput sequencing, genomic DNA was amplified using bias-controlled multiplex PCR. The study's processing was this. To quantify the absolute abundance of each unique TCRbeta CDR3 region, the sequences were collapsed and filtered. Clonality, defined as 1 minus Pielou's evenness, was calculated using only productive rearrangements. Tumor T-cell fraction was calculated by normalizing TCRbeta template counts to usable DNA, which was estimated from several housekeeping genes. A previously published method was used to identify clones whose frequencies were significantly greater in on-treatment samples than in baseline samples. The immuneACCESS repertoire file appears here via TCRdb, limited to in-frame rearrangements. These files lack a portion of the clones; in checked studies, under half of the deficit traces to unresolved V genes, and the cause of the others is not known. That table furnishes V, J and clone size, whereas the DNA furnished D and trimming. Present in this sample are about 20,000 clones, approximately 26% of which were seen just once. The ten largest clones add up to 7.2% of the sample.

The treatment or condition label corresponds to: randomized to nivolumab then ipilimumab (arm A) or the reverse (arm B). None of the trial patients had been given prior DNA-damaging chemotherapy. CheckMate 064, a randomized, open-label phase II trial of sequential checkpoint blockade, was the source of the samples, all of which came from patients with melanoma. Genomic DNA from formalin-fixed paraffin-embedded (FFPE) tissue samples served as the input for tumor TCR sequencing. The chain employs TRBV11-3 and TRBJ1-1; the D region possibly corresponds to TRBD1 (5 bases align). The TCR sequence derives from a human donor with melanoma. The source was tumor tissue (inferred from file names), collected from a patient given nivolumab and ipilimumab in sequence. The DNA sequence is as follows: TGTGCCAGCAGCCCAGGACCCCGGGGGACTGAAGCTTTCTTT. The resulting protein is CASSPGPRGTEAFF.